Sequencing of this T cell receptor beta chain was carried out in a study of blood T cell repertoires in COVID-19 (dated by TCRdb to 2020 to 2021). About the study as a whole: Samples from collaborators originated in the United States, Italy and Spain and spanned both the acute and convalescent phases of COVID-19. The prospective study material was composed of cDNA or gDNA derived from T cells, B-cell-depleted T cells, or PBMCs. Subjects who had been exposed to COVID-19, were actively infected with it, or had recovered from it provided the deeply sampled blood TCRbeta repertoires that made up the dataset. The repertoires were released in a freely available public database intended as a resource for research on the immune response to SARS-CoV-2. Samples were obtained from the ongoing ImmuneRACE study (first 160 participants) and from approximately 1,200 subjects provided by 6 global collaborators. A de-identified subject ID, COVID-19 status, age in years and sex were almost always included in the sample metadata. Where available, HLA class I and class II types were taken from metadata supplied by the sample provider and were not determined by assay-based typing. Paper-wide results and their limitations: The quantity of clinical and demographic metadata differed by source and by participant and was supplied without curation.

The CDR3 holds 12 amino acids from the cysteine to the phenylalanine. CDR3 DNA is the only sequence kept; it has 36 bases, read in frame from the first base. Trimming removed 7 bases from V and 6 bases from J, leaving 12 bases between the germline ends. The germline V gene specifies SNHLY as CDR1 and FYNNEI as CDR2. Participants in the prospective study were aged roughly 18 to 89 years, lived in 20 to 25 United States geographic areas, and enrolled through a virtual design. Cohort assignment in the prospective study relied on participant-reported clinical history from a screening survey and a study questionnaire. Recovered participants in ImmuneRACE Cohort 3 were defined as having two consecutive negative NP/OP PCR tests, clearance from a healthcare professional, or resolution of symptoms. Mobile phlebotomists in the prospective study collected whole blood, serum and a nasopharyngeal or oropharyngeal swab from every participant. Participants in the prospective study had the option to provide additional blood draws and questionnaires over an approximately two-month period. Before DNA extraction, prospective study blood samples were shipped either frozen or at room temperature.

This clone was detected only a few times. The antigen it recognizes is unknown. Base qualities are not at hand, and no much larger clone is one base apart. TCRbeta CDR3 regions were amplified from genomic DNA using the immunoSEQ Assay, a bias-controlled multiplex PCR. Regarding the original processing steps: Nucleated cell counts per sample were estimated from amplification of reference gene primers within the assay. Sequence reads were collapsed and filtered to measure the absolute abundance of every unique TCRbeta CDR3 rearrangement. For each sample, productive Simpson clonality was calculated as the square root of Simpson's diversity index over productive rearrangements. TCRdb took over this immuneACCESS table, retaining in-frame rearrangements with V and J assigned. Such tables are incomplete; in checked studies, under half of the missing clones stem from an unresolved V gene, and the remainder is unexplained. That table supplies the V and J calls and clone size; D and trimming were determined from the DNA. The sample includes roughly 160,000 clones, with about 80% observed a single time. 3.4% of the sample comes from the top ten.

Specimen: PBMCs or T cells enriched from blood (not recorded which). The TCR originated in a woman in her fifties or sixties who had recovered from COVID-19. The chain employs TRBV2 and TRBJ1-1, with the D gene uncertain. The CDR3 sequence is CASILGIPEAFF. At the DNA level, the sequence is TGTGCCAGCATTCTCGGGATCCCTGAAGCTTTCTTT.